Listed below are T cell receptor beta chains from one sample, sequenced in a study of shared clonotypes between healthy human individuals. The protocol was immunoSEQ multiplex PCR, while the TCRdb copy is restricted to in-frame clones and leaves out a portion. The sample gives about 2.2 million clones, 85% to 95% of which show up once; 1.5% to 2% is in the top ten. The sample taken for sequencing was naive CD8+ T cells from PBMCs. The receptors were sampled from a man younger than 35 in good health. Some clones in this sample may be carry-over from other donors' samples. CDR3s include the opening cysteine and the closing phenylalanine or tryptophan. A D gene is named only where the DNA matches it firmly. The size of a clone is reported for some rows only, either as once, few or many, or as a class for expanded clones.

size	D	V	J	DNA	CDR3
.	TRBD1	TRBV27	TRBJ1-2	TGTGCCAGCAGTTATGGGACAGGGGGCTGGGACGGCTACACCTTC	CASSYGTGGWDGYTF
.	TRBD1	TRBV18	TRBJ2-7	TGTGCCAGCTCACCGCCCGGACAGGCCTTCTACGAGCAGTACTTC	CASSPPGQAFYEQYF
.	TRBD1	TRBV30	TRBJ1-3	TGTGCGTCCTGGGGACAGGCCTCTGGAAACACCATATATTTT	CASWGQASGNTIYF
.	TRBD2	TRBV19	TRBJ2-5	TGTGCCAGTAGTATTGCGGCGGGAGACGGGGAGGCCCAGTACTTC	CASSIAAGDGEAQYF
.	.	TRBV27	TRBJ2-7	TGTGCCAGCAGTTTGGGCTATTTGGGGACAAACTACGAGCAGTACTTC	CASSLGYLGTNYEQYF
.	.	TRBV7-9	TRBJ2-1	TGTGCCAGCACCTCACAGGGTAGCTCCTACAATGAGCAGTTCTTC	CASTSQGSSYNEQFF
.	TRBD2	TRBV27	TRBJ2-7	TGTGCCAGCAGTTTTACCGGGAGGGGAGCCTACGAGCAGTACTTC	CASSFTGRGAYEQYF
.	.	TRBV19	TRBJ1-4	TGTGCCAGTAGTGTACAGGGTACTAATGAAAAACTGTTTTTT	CASSVQGTNEKLFF
.	.	TRBV7-9	TRBJ1-2	TGTGCCAGCAGCTTAGGAGGCCCGCCCGGCTATGGCTACACCTTC	CASSLGGPPGYGYTF
once	.	TRBV4-1	TRBJ1-4	TGCGCCAGCAGCCAAGGAAACCTTAATGAAAAACTGTTTTTT	CASSQGNLNEKLFF
.	TRBD2	TRBV10-3	TRBJ2-7	TGTGCCACTTCTTGGACTAGCGGGATTACATACGAGCAGTACTTC	CATSWTSGITYEQYF
.	TRBD2	TRBV28	TRBJ2-7	TGTGCCAGCAGCCTAAGCGGGAGCTCCTACGAGCAGTACTTC	CASSLSGSSYEQYF
.	.	TRBV19	TRBJ1-2	TGTGCCAGTAGACCCGGTCGGATCTCCTACTATGGCTACACCTTC	CASRPGRISYYGYTF
.	TRBD1	TRBV27	TRBJ1-5	TGTGCCAGCAGTATGACAGGGGATTATAGCAATCAGCCCCAGCATTTT	CASSMTGDYSNQPQHF
.	TRBD2	TRBV4-2	TRBJ2-7	TGTGCCAGCAGCCAAGTTCAACTAGCGGGAGGCTACGAGCAGTACTTC	CASSQVQLAGGYEQYF
.	.	TRBV13	TRBJ2-1	TGTGCCAGCAGCCCCGCCGGCAATGAGCAGTTCTTC	CASSPAGNEQFF
.	.	TRBV19	TRBJ2-1	TGTGCCAGTAGTATGGCGGACAGCCGCAATGAGCAGTTCTTC	CASSMADSRNEQFF
.	.	TRBV7-6	TRBJ1-4	TGTGCCAGCAGCTTAGTAGGAAAGGACGTTAATGAAAAACTGTTTTTT	CASSLVGKDVNEKLFF
.	.	TRBV19	TRBJ2-7	TGTGCCAGTAGTATAGGGCCACAGTTGTCCTACGAGCAGTACTTC	CASSIGPQLSYEQYF
.	.	TRBV7-9	TRBJ2-5	TGTGCCAGCAGGCAGGGGGGGGACCAGAAGGATCCCCAGTACTTC	CASRQGGDQKDPQYF
.	.	TRBV28	TRBJ1-5	TGTGCCAGCAGCGGGTATAGCAATCAGCCCCAGCATTTT	CASSGYSNQPQHF
few	.	TRBV4-2	TRBJ1-1	TGTGCCAGCAGCCAAGCGATAGCGGAGGACACTGAAGCTTTCTTT	CASSQAIAEDTEAFF
.	.	TRBV27	TRBJ2-7	TGTGCCAGCAGTTTCGGAGGGGGTAACGAGCAGTACTTC	CASSFGGGNEQYF
.	.	TRBV9	TRBJ2-5	TGTGCCAGCAGCGTAGGATGGGGGGGCGCACAGACCCAGTACTTC	CASSVGWGGAQTQYF
.	TRBD1	TRBV9	TRBJ2-5	TGTGCCAGCAGCGGGGCGACAGGGGGCGAAGAGACCCAGTACTTC	CASSGATGGEETQYF
.	.	TRBV10-2	TRBJ2-1	TGCGCCAGCAGTGAGGTCTTTCTCTCCTACAATGAGCAGTTCTTC	CASSEVFLSYNEQFF
.	.	TRBV27	TRBJ2-7	TGTGCCAGCAGTATCCTGGGGGGCGGGTCTGGAGAGCAGTACTTC	CASSILGGGSGEQYF
.	.	TRBV6-1	TRBJ1-4	TGTGCCAGCAGTGTTTGGGGAAATGAAAAACTGTTTTTT	CASSVWGNEKLFF
.	.	TRBV5-8	TRBJ2-3	TGTGCCAGCAGCTTGTGGCAGGACAGCACAGATACGCAGTATTTT	CASSLWQDSTDTQYF
.	.	TRBV7-8	TRBJ1-1	TGTGCCAGCAGCTTCGGTTTCCTGACAGCGGGGAACACTGAAGCTTTCTTT	CASSFGFLTAGNTEAFF
once	TRBD1	TRBV9	TRBJ1-1	TGTGCCAGCAGCGCGGGGGACAGGGGGCGGTCGGCTTTCTTT	CASSAGDRGRSAFF
.	.	TRBV28	TRBJ1-2	TGTGCCAGCAGTTTTGCTAGGGTCGGCTACACCTTC	CASSFARVGYTF
.	.	TRBV2	TRBJ2-1	TGTGCCAGCAGTGAAGGACTAAATCCGGGCGATGAGCAGTTCTTC	CASSEGLNPGDEQFF
.	TRBD1	TRBV28	TRBJ1-1	TGTGCCAGCAGTTTACAGGGGGCGGGGGAAGCTTTCTTT	CASSLQGAGEAFF
.	TRBD1	TRBV28	TRBJ2-2	TGTGCCAGCAACGACAGGGGCCCAGGAGCCGGGGAGCTGTTTTTT	CASNDRGPGAGELFF
.	.	TRBV29-1	TRBJ2-7	TGCAGCGTTGAAGAACAAGGATACGAGCAGTACTTC	CSVEEQGYEQYF
.	.	TRBV2	TRBJ2-7	TGTGCCAGCAGTGAGGCTAGAGGCGGCGAGCAGTACTTC	CASSEARGGEQYF
.	.	TRBV7-9	TRBJ2-7	TGTGCCAGCAGGGCGGGGACAGATGCCTACGAGCAGTACTTC	CASRAGTDAYEQYF
.	.	TRBV19	TRBJ2-1	TGTGCCTCCGGGAGCACCCCAAACAATGAGCAGTTCTTC	CASGSTPNNEQFF